A selection of T cell receptor beta chains follows, all from one sample in a study of blood T cells in healthy people across ages. Using its own MiXCR run on the 5' RACE reads, TCRdb lists one record per CDR3 protein. The sample lists more than 550,000 distinct CDR3 sequences, about 20% occurring once. Sequenced: blood. Receptor source: a man aged 65 to 85 in good health. Both conserved end residues are part of each CDR3. D genes are given only for firm matches. Only some rows state a clone size, as once, few, many or a class for expanded clones.

>.|TRBJ2-7|TRBV28|.
CASSLRSSEQYF
TGTGCCAGCAGTTTACGAAGCTCCGAGCAGTACTTC
>.|TRBJ2-3|TRBV12-3/TRBV12-4|.
CASRRQPSTDTQYF
TGTGCCAGCAGGAGACAGCCTAGCACAGATACGCAGTATTTT
>.|TRBJ2-5|TRBV7-2|.
CASSLSPGLGGLETQYF
TGTGCCAGCAGCTTAAGCCCAGGACTAGGGGGGTTAGAGACCCAGTACTTC
>.|TRBJ1-2|TRBV14|TRBD1
CASSIQGAHGYTF
TGTGCCAGCAGCATACAGGGGGCTCATGGCTACACCTTC
>.|TRBJ2-2|TRBV10-3|TRBD2
CAISETSGNTGELFF
TGTGCCATCAGTGAGACTAGCGGAAACACCGGGGAGCTGTTTTTT
>.|TRBJ2-7|TRBV20-1|TRBD1
CSAPGTGWEQYF
TGCAGTGCCCCCGGGACAGGGTGGGAGCAGTACTTC
>.|TRBJ2-5|TRBV7-9|.
CASSFYGTGTKETQYF
TGTGCCAGCAGCTTCTATGGAACCGGGACCAAAGAGACCCAGTACTTC
>few|TRBJ2-2|TRBV6-1|TRBD2
CASSRLAGGYTGELFF
TGTGCCAGCAGCCGTCTAGCGGGAGGCTACACCGGGGAGCTGTTTTTT
>.|TRBJ1-6|TRBV18|.
CASSPSFRAGTDNSPLHF
TGTGCCAGCTCACCTTCCTTTCGGGCTGGGACGGATAATTCACCCCTCCACTTT
>.|TRBJ2-2|TRBV20-1|.
CSARAKGIGELFF
TGCAGTGCTAGAGCTAAAGGCATCGGGGAGCTGTTTTTT
>few|TRBJ1-2|TRBV5-1|.
CASSLQDGFGYTF
TGCGCCAGCAGCTTGCAGGACGGGTTTGGCTACACCTTC
>few|TRBJ1-2|TRBV5-1|.
CASSSGTGNVGYTF
TGCGCCAGCAGCTCAGGAACAGGGAACGTCGGCTACACCTTC
>.|TRBJ2-3|TRBV24-1|.
CATSDMRGTDTQYF
TGTGCCACCAGTGATATGAGGGGCACAGATACGCAGTATTTT
>few|TRBJ2-3|TRBV7-2|TRBD1
CASRSDRGYTDTQYF
TGTGCCAGCAGATCAGACAGGGGGTACACAGATACGCAGTATTTT
>few|TRBJ2-2|TRBV5-1|.
CASSFFTTATGELFF
TGCGCCAGCAGTTTTTTCACCACGGCAACCGGGGAGCTGTTTTTT
>few|TRBJ2-3|TRBV29-1|TRBD1
CSAALTGVTDTQYF
TGCAGCGCCGCCTTGACAGGGGTGACAGATACGCAGTATTTT
>few|TRBJ2-3|TRBV5-1|TRBD2
CASSGGLFTDTQYF
TGCGCCAGCAGCGGGGGACTATTCACAGATACGCAGTATTTT
>.|TRBJ2-1|TRBV5-1|TRBD2
CASTSGTTNYNEQFF
TGCGCCAGCACCTCGGGGACTACAAACTACAATGAGCAGTTCTTC
>few|TRBJ1-2|TRBV24-1|.
CATSESRAPGGYTF
TGTGCCACCAGTGAGTCCCGGGCCCCTGGGGGCTACACCTTC
>.|TRBJ2-2|TRBV2|.
CASSEWAMNTGELFF
TGTGCCAGCAGTGAATGGGCCATGAACACCGGGGAGCTGTTTTTT
>few|TRBJ2-7|TRBV29-1|.
CSVEGGNEQYF
TGCAGCGTGGAGGGGGGCAACGAGCAGTACTTC
>few|TRBJ2-1|TRBV10-3|TRBD1
CAIGTGVSNEQFF
TGTGCCATCGGGACAGGGGTTTCAAATGAGCAGTTCTTC
>.|TRBJ2-3|TRBV4-3|.
CASSQEGGVLDTQYF
TGCGCCAGCAGCCAAGAAGGGGGAGTTTTAGATACGCAGTATTTT
>.|TRBJ1-2|TRBV7-9|.
CASSAQQGYGYTF
TGTGCCAGCAGCGCCCAACAGGGATATGGCTACACCTTC
>.|TRBJ1-1|TRBV10-3|TRBD1
CAIRTGVNTEAFF
TGTGCCATTCGGACAGGGGTAAACACTGAAGCTTTCTTT
>few|TRBJ1-2|TRBV29-1|TRBD1
CSVNRGPDYTF
TGCAGCGTCAACAGGGGGCCGGACTACACCTTC
>.|TRBJ2-5|TRBV2|.
CASSADYQETQYF
TGTGCCAGCAGTGCTGACTACCAAGAGACCCAGTACTTC
>.|TRBJ2-3|TRBV20-1|.
CSAENAGRGTDTQYF
TGCAGTGCCGAGAATGCAGGGCGGGGCACAGATACGCAGTATTTT
>few|TRBJ1-2|TRBV28|.
CASSLSPFGYTF
TGTGCCAGCAGTTTGTCTCCGTTTGGCTACACCTTC
>.|TRBJ2-5|TRBV11-1|TRBD1
CASSRQGKTQYF
TGTGCCAGCAGCCGACAGGGGAAGACCCAGTACTTC
>.|TRBJ2-7|TRBV28|TRBD1
CASSPTGTPSYEQYF
TGTGCCAGCAGTCCGACAGGGACCCCCTCCTACGAGCAGTACTTC
>.|TRBJ2-5|TRBV5-8|TRBD1
CASSVQQGRETQYF
TGTGCCAGCAGCGTGCAACAGGGGCGAGAGACCCAGTACTTC
>few|TRBJ1-2|TRBV5-6|TRBD1
CASSPKGQGFPGYTF
TGTGCCAGCAGCCCCAAAGGACAGGGGTTTCCCGGCTACACCTTC